The present T cell receptor beta chain was sequenced within a study of blood T cell repertoires in COVID-19. V lost 3 bases to trimming and J lost 1 base, with 9 bases between them. The CDR3 consists of 15 residues. Germline values: CDR1 KGHSH, CDR2 LQKENI. In the source study's methods: Amplifying reference gene primers gave estimates of nucleated cell counts. Profiling relied on immunoSEQ multiplex PCR, and the TCRdb table lists in-frame clones only, not all of them. V, J and clone size are those of that table, while D and trimming were read from the DNA. The table records 53,000 or so clones, 65% to 85% of them present only once.

The chain carries TRBV18 and TRBJ2-2; maybe TRBD1 (6 bases). The sequencing sample was made of peripheral blood. This TCR came from an older man with active COVID-19. CDR3 bases: TGTGCCAGCTCACCCCGGGACAAGAACACCGGGGAGCTGTTTTTT. Its translation is CASSPRDKNTGELFF.